A selection of T cell receptor beta chains follows, all from one sample in a study of shared clonotypes between healthy human individuals. Here immunoSEQ multiplex PCR was the method, and the copy in TCRdb shows in-frame clones only, minus some. The sample shows hundreds of thousands of clones, around 72% of them seen only once. Sequencing was done on a sample of memory CD4+ T cells sorted from blood. The receptor set was obtained from a man aged 30 to 45 in good health. The CDR3 runs from the conserved cysteine through the conserved F or W. A D gene is named only where the DNA matches it firmly. Size is omitted from some rows. Given values are once, few, many or a class for expanded clones.

D gene: NA; clone size: NA; V gene: TRBV5-4; J gene: TRBJ2-1; CDR3 protein: CASSLVAEYNEQFF; CDR3 DNA: TGTGCCAGCAGCTTGGTGGCCGAGTACAATGAGCAGTTCTTC
D gene: NA; clone size: NA; V gene: TRBV21-1; J gene: TRBJ1-1; CDR3 protein: CASSKVRGRPPNTEAFF; CDR3 DNA: TGTGCCAGCAGCAAAGTCCGGGGGCGGCCACCGAACACTGAAGCTTTCTTT
D gene: NA; clone size: once; V gene: TRBV6-5; J gene: TRBJ1-2; CDR3 protein: CASSPRGRYGYTF; CDR3 DNA: TGTGCCAGCAGTCCCCGGGGTAGATATGGCTACACCTTC
D gene: NA; clone size: NA; V gene: TRBV28; J gene: TRBJ1-2; CDR3 protein: CASNRPGNYGYTF; CDR3 DNA: TGTGCCAGCAATAGACCCGGGAACTATGGCTACACCTTC
D gene: TRBD2; clone size: few; V gene: TRBV5-6; J gene: TRBJ2-7; CDR3 protein: CASSFIAGTYEQYF; CDR3 DNA: TGTGCCAGCAGCTTTATAGCGGGTACCTACGAGCAGTACTTC
D gene: TRBD2; clone size: few; V gene: TRBV5-1; J gene: TRBJ2-1; CDR3 protein: CASKNGTSGYNEQFF; CDR3 DNA: TGCGCCAGCAAAAACGGGACTAGCGGCTACAATGAGCAGTTCTTC
D gene: NA; clone size: NA; V gene: TRBV20-1; J gene: TRBJ2-7; CDR3 protein: CSANLLYEQYF; CDR3 DNA: TGCAGTGCGAACTTACTCTACGAGCAGTACTTC
D gene: NA; clone size: few; V gene: TRBV6-5; J gene: TRBJ2-5; CDR3 protein: CASSDLVEKETQYF; CDR3 DNA: TGTGCCAGCTCTGACCTGGTCGAAAAAGAGACCCAGTACTTC
D gene: TRBD2; clone size: NA; V gene: TRBV6-1; J gene: TRBJ2-2; CDR3 protein: CASLSGGKDSGELFF; CDR3 DNA: TGTGCCAGCCTGTCGGGGGGAAAGGACTCCGGGGAGCTGTTTTTT
D gene: NA; clone size: NA; V gene: TRBV27; J gene: TRBJ1-5; CDR3 protein: CASSPALPNQPQHF; CDR3 DNA: TGTGCCAGCAGCCCCGCCCTTCCCAATCAGCCCCAGCATTTT
D gene: NA; clone size: NA; V gene: TRBV18; J gene: TRBJ2-6; CDR3 protein: CASSQGFTGANVLTF; CDR3 DNA: TGTGCCAGCTCACAGGGGTTTACTGGGGCCAACGTCCTGACTTTC
D gene: NA; clone size: NA; V gene: TRBV21-1; J gene: TRBJ2-7; CDR3 protein: CASSKKPRRAGQYF; CDR3 DNA: TGTGCCAGCAGCAAAAAACCCCGGAGGGCCGGGCAGTACTTC
D gene: NA; clone size: NA; V gene: TRBV27; J gene: TRBJ1-3; CDR3 protein: CASSFNWGANTIYF; CDR3 DNA: TGTGCCAGCAGTTTTAACTGGGGCGCAAACACCATATATTTT
D gene: NA; clone size: NA; V gene: TRBV5-5; J gene: TRBJ2-4; CDR3 protein: CASSLRGTLAKNIQYF; CDR3 DNA: TGTGCCAGCAGCTTGAGAGGGACTCTAGCCAAAAACATTCAGTACTTC
D gene: NA; clone size: NA; V gene: TRBV10-2; J gene: TRBJ1-4; CDR3 protein: CASTQQGREKLFF; CDR3 DNA: TGCGCCAGCACCCAGCAGGGAAGGGAAAAACTGTTTTTT
D gene: TRBD1; clone size: few; V gene: TRBV12-5; J gene: TRBJ1-2; CDR3 protein: CASGFGTASYYGYTF; CDR3 DNA: TGTGCTAGTGGTTTTGGGACAGCTTCCTACTATGGCTACACCTTC
D gene: TRBD1; clone size: NA; V gene: TRBV28; J gene: TRBJ1-5; CDR3 protein: CASREMTGGNQPQHF; CDR3 DNA: TGTGCCAGCAGGGAAATGACAGGGGGCAATCAGCCCCAGCATTTT